This T cell receptor beta chain emerged from a study of T cell changes during pregnancy in multiple sclerosis. TCRdb's table, derived via immunoSEQ multiplex PCR, lists solely in-frame clones and lacks some. The sample lists approximately 80,000 clones, around 90% seen once, with 3.5% in the top ten. Germline lookup yields CDR1 SGHNT and CDR2 YYREEE (reference sequence). The junction had 4 bases not matched to a gene; V was cut back by 4 bases and J by 4 bases. The CDR3 runs to 15 residues. The V and J genes are TRBV5-4 and TRBJ2-7; 14 bases map to TRBD2. Sequenced material: PBMCs, taken in the first trimester of pregnancy. This TCR came from a female donor in good health, serving as a control in a pregnancy study. Some clones in this sample may be carry-over from other donors' samples. The CDR3 region has the DNA TGTGCCAGCAGCGAGGGACTAGCGGGGGTATACGAGCAGTACTTC. Protein: CASSEGLAGVYEQYF.